This T cell receptor (beta chain) was recovered during a study of CD4 T cell repertoires in COVID-19. Study overall: Other coronavirus spike proteins restimulated relabeled CFSE-low cells expanded with IL-2 for 10 to 11 days. Study-wide results and caveats: Some SARS-CoV-2 clonotypes, between about 6 and 25%, recurred in SARS-CoV and/or HKU1 cultures. Suggested intraclonal diversification: top SARS-CoV-2-reactive clonotypes appeared in two or three memory subsets.

To note about this clone: Its antigen is as yet unknown.

Sequencing was done directly on freshly isolated, uncultured memory T cells. The CDR3 has 17 amino acids. The germline CDR1 and CDR2 sequences are MDHEN and SYDVKM. The ends lost 5 bases at V and 9 bases at J; junction bases unmatched: 12. TCRdb's table, derived via immunoSEQ multiplex PCR, lists solely in-frame clones and lacks some. The data show about 24,000 clones, with about 93% seen just once and 0.66% held by the top ten. V and J are TRBV28 and TRBJ2-1; 14 nucleotides match TRBD2. The origin of this receptor is a human donor who had COVID-19. This sample comprised circulating follicular helper CD4+ T cells (cTfh) from blood, obtained before the COVID-19 pandemic. CDR3: CASSGRGLAGVLVEQFF. For the CDR3, the DNA is TGTGCCAGCAGTGGCCGGGGACTAGCGGGAGTTTTAGTTGAGCAGTTCTTC.